This T cell receptor beta chain is from a study of T-cell reconstitution after alpha-beta-depleted transplantation in children. Study-wide points: In patients about two months after transplant, alpha-beta T cells reportedly arose from several hundred expanded graft clones. Diversity and T-cell counts at one year after transplant derived mostly from new T cells. Certain patients had high TCRbeta diversity at day 60, and it came from recipient T cells and thymic progenitors that survived.

This clonotype was observed a single time. Its target is not known. This CDR3 spans 15 amino acids. Looked up from germline, CDR1 is SGHKS and CDR2 is YYEKEE (reference sequence). The V gene end was trimmed by 0 bases and the J gene end by 4 bases; junction bases not matched to a gene: 5. Unique molecular identifiers were used to barcode this TCRbeta library. TCRdb processed the PCR reads anew with MiXCR; each CDR3 protein has one entry. The sample records about 420,000 distinct CDR3 sequences, 16% being singletons. Sequencing used PBMCs, mostly from graft donor cells, obtained 360 days after TCRalphabeta/CD19-depleted stem cell transplant. This chain connects TRBV5-5 to TRBJ2-7; 9 positions agree with TRBD1. The sequence was obtained from a boy under three years old who had a stem cell transplant for Wiskott-Aldrich syndrome, so the T cells may come from the graft donor. CDR3 nucleotides: TGTGCCAGCAGCTTGGCCGGGACAGGGCTATACGAGCAGTACTTC. Amino acids: CASSLAGTGLYEQYF. Full variable domain (remainder filled in from reference TRBV5-5 and TRBJ2-7): DAGVTQSPTHLIKTRGQQVTLRCSPISGHKSVSWYQQVLGQGPQFIFQYYEKEERGRGNFPDRFSARQFPNYSSELNVNALLLGDSALYLCASSLAGTGLYEQYFGPGTRLTVT.